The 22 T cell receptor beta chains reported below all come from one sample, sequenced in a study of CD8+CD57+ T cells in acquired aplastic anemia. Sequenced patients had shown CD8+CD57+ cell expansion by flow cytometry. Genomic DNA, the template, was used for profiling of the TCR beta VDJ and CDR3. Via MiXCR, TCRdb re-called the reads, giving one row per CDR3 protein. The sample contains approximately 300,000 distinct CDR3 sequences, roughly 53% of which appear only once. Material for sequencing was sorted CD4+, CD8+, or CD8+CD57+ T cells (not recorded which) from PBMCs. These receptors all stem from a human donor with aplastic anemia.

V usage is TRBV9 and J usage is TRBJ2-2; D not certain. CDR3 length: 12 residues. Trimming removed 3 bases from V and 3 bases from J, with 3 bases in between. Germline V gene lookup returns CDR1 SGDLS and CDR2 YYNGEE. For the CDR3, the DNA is TGTGCCAGCAGCGCCCACACCGGGGAGCTGTTTTTT. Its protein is CASSAHTGELFF.

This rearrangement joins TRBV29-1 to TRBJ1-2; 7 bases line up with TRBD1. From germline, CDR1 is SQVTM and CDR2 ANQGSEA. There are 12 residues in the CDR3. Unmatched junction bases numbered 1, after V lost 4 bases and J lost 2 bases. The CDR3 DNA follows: TGCAGCGTTGGGGGACAGAACTATGGCTACACCTTC. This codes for CSVGGQNYGYTF. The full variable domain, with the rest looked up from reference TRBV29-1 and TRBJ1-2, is SAVISQKPSRDICQRGTSLTIQCQVDSQVTMMFWYRQQPGQSLTLIATANQGSEATYESGFVIDKFPISRPNLTFSTLTVSNMSPEDSSIYLCSVGGQNYGYTFGSGTRLTVV.

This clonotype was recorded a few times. This CDR3 reads CASSLVGQSPYNEQFF. The CDR3, as DNA: TGTGCCAGCAGTTTGGTGGGGCAGAGTCCCTACAATGAGCAGTTCTTC. V and J are TRBV28 and TRBJ2-1, with a possible D match to TRBD1 (5 bases). V gave up 3 bases and J gave up 2 bases, with 14 bases separating them. Germline CDR1 is MDHEN and CDR2 is SYDVKM. This CDR3 is 16 amino acids long.

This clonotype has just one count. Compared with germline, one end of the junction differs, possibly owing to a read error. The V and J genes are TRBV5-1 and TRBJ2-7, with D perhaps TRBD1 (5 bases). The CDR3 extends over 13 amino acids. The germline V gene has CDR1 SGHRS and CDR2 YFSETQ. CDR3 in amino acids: CANSLERGYEQYF. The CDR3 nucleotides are TGCGCCAACAGCTTGGAAAGGGGCTACGAGCAGTACTTC.

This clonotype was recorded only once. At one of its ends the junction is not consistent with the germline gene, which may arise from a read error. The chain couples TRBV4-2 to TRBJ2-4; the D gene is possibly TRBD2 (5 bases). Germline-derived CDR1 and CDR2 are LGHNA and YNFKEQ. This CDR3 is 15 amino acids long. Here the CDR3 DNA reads TGTTCCAGCAGCCACCTAGCTGGGGTCGCAGACATTCAGTACTTC. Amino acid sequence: CSSSHLAGVADIQYF.

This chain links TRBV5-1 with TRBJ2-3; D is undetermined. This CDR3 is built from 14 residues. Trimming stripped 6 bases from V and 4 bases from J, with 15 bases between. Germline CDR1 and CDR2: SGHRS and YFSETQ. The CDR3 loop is CASTLNPYADTQYF. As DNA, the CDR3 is TGCGCCAGCACCCTGAATCCGTACGCAGATACGCAGTATTTT. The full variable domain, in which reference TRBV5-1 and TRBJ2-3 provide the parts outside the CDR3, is KAGVTQTPRYLIKTRGQQVTLSCSPISGHRSVSWYQQTPGQGLQFLFEYFSETQRNKGNFPGRFSGRQFSNSRSEMNVSTLELGDSALYLCASTLNPYADTQYFGPGTRLTVL.

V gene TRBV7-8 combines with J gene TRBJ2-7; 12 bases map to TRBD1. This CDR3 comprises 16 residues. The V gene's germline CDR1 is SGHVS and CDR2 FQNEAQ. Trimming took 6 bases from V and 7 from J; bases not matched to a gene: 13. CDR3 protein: CASSEGGGQGAREQYF. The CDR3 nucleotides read TGTGCCAGCAGTGAAGGAGGGGGACAGGGGGCGCGGGAGCAGTACTTC.

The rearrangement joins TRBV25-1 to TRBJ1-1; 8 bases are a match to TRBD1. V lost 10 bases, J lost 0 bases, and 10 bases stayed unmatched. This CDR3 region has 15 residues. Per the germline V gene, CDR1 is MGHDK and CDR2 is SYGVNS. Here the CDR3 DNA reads TGTGCCACCCAAGATCGACAGGGGATGAACACTGAAGCTTTCTTT. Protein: CATQDRQGMNTEAFF.

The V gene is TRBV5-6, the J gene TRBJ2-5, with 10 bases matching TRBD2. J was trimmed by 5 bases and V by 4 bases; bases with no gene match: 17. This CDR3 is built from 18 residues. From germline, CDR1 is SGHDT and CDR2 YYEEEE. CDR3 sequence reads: CASSNLGLAVWVQETQYF. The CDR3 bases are TGTGCCAGCAGCAACCTAGGACTAGCGGTCTGGGTCCAGGAGACCCAGTACTTC.

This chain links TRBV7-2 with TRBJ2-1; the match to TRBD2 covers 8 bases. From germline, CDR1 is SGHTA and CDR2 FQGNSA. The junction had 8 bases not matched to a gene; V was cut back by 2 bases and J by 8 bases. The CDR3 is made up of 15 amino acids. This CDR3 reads CASSLFSSGNYEQFF. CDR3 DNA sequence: TGTGCCAGCAGCTTATTCAGTAGCGGGAACTATGAGCAGTTCTTC. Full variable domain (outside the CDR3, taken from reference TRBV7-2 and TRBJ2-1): GAGVSQSPSNKVTEKGKDVELRCDPISGHTALYWYRQSLGQGLEFLIYFQGNSAPDKSGLPSDRFSAERTGGSVSTLTIQRTQQEDSAVYLCASSLFSSGNYEQFFGPGTRLTVL.

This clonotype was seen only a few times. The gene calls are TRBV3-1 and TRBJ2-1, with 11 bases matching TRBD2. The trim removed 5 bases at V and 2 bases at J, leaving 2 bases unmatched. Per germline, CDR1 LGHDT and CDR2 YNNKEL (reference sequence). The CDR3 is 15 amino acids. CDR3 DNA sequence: TGTGCCAGCAGCGCTAGCGGGGGGACCTACAATGAGCAGTTCTTC. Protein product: CASSASGGTYNEQFF.

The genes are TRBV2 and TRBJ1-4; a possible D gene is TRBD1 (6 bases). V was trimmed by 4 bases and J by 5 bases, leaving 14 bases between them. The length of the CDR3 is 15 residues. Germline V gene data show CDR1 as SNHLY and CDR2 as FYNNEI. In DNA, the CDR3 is TGTGCCAGCAGTGCAAGGACAGCCAGGAATGAAAAACTGTTTTTT. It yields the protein CASSARTARNEKLFF.

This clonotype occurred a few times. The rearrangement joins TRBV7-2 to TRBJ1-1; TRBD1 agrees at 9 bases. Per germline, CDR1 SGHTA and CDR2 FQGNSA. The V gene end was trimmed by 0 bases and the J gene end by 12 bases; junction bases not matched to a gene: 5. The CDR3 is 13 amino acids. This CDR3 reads CASSLAGGQGTFF. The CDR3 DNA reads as TGTGCCAGCAGCTTAGCTGGCGGACAGGGGACTTTCTTT.

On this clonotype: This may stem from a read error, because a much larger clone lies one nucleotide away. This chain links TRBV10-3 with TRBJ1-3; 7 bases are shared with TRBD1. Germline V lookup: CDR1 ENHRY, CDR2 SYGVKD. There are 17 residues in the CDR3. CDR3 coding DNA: TGTGCCAGCAGAATGAGCAGGGACAGATCCCCTGGAAACACCACATATTTT. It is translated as CASRMSRDRSPGNTTYF.

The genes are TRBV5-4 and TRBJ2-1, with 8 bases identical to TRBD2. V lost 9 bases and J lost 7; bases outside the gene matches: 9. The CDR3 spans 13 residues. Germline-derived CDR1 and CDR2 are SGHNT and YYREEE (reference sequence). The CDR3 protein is CATKPGGPNEQFF. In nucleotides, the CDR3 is TGTGCCACCAAACCGGGAGGGCCGAATGAGCAGTTCTTC.

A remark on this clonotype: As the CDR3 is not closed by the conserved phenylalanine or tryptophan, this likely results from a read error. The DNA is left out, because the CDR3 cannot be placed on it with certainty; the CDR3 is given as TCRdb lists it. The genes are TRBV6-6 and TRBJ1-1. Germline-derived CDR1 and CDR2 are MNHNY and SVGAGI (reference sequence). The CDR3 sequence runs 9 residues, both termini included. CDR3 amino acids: CAISENRTI.

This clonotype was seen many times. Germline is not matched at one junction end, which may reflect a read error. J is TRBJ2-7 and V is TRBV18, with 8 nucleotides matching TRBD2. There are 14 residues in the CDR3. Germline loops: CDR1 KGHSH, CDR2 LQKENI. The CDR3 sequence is CASSTPGRAYEQYF. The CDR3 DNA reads TGTGCCAGCTCAACACCCGGGAGGGCCTACGAGCAGTACTTC.

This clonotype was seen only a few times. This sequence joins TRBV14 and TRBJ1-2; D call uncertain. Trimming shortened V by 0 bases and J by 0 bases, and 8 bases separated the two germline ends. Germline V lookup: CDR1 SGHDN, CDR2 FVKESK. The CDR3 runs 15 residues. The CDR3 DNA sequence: TGTGCCAGCAGCCAAGATCGAACAGCTAACTATGGCTACACCTTC. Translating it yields CASSQDRTANYGYTF. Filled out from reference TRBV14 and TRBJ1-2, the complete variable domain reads EAGVTQFPSHSVIEKGQTVTLRCDPISGHDNLYWYRRVMGKEIKFLLHFVKESKQDESGMPNNRFLAERTGGTYSTLKVQPAELEDSGVYFCASSQDRTANYGYTFGSGTRLTVV.

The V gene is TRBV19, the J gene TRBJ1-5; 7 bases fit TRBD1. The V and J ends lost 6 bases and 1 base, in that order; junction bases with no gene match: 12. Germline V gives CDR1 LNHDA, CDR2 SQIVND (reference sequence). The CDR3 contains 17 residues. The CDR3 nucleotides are TGTGCCAGTAGGACCAGGGGGGACATTTTGAGCAATCAGCCCCAGCATTTT. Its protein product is CASRTRGDILSNQPQHF.

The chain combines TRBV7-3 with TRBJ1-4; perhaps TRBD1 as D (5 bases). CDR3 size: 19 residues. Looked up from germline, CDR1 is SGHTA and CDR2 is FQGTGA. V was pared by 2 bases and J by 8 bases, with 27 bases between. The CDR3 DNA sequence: TGTGCCAGCAGCTTAGGCCCAAGTCAGGGTTTAGAGGGTTTGGAAAAACTGTTTTTT. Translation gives CASSLGPSQGLEGLEKLFF.

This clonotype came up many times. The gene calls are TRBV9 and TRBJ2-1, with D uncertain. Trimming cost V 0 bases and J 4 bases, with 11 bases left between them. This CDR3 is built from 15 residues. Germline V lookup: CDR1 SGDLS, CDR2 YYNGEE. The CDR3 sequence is CASSVESVPYNEQFF. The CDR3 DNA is TGTGCCAGCAGCGTAGAAAGCGTACCGTACAATGAGCAGTTCTTC.

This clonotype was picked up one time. CDR3 bases: TGTGCCAGTAGTATAGATCGTCAGGGCACTGAAGCTTTCTTT. As protein: CASSIDRQGTEAFF. The V gene is TRBV19, the J gene TRBJ1-1, with a tentative D call TRBD1 (5 bases). Trimming removed 0 bases from V and 4 bases from J, with 9 bases in between. CDR3 length: 14 amino acids. Germline V CDR1 and CDR2: LNHDA, SQIVND (reference sequence). Filled out from reference TRBV19 and TRBJ1-1, the complete variable domain reads DGGITQSPKYLFRKEGQNVTLSCEQNLNHDAMYWYRQDPGQGLRLIYYSQIVNDFQKGDIAEGYSVSREKKESFPLTVTSAQKNPTAFYLCASSIDRQGTEAFFGQGTRLTVV.